The clone carrying this TCR beta chain showed up just a few times. When ophthalmopathy did not progress within 18 months, Graves' hyperthyroidism was considered stable. Hyperthyroidism, newly diagnosed and lasting under 2 months, affected patients aged 18 to 65. The CDR3 length is 13 residues. V lost 8 bases and J 6 bases, leaving 17 bases between the germline ends. Germline lookup yields CDR1 PRHDT and CDR2 FYEKMQ (reference sequence). This entry is derived from a study of T cells in Graves' hyperthyroidism and ophthalmopathy. TCR beta CDR3 region amplification was performed from RNA transcripts. The TCR CDR3 was amplified in a first-round RT-PCR using the HTBI primer set. One entry per CDR3 protein results from TCRdb running MiXCR on the multiplex PCR reads. The sample contains roughly 510,000 distinct CDR3 sequences, 20% of which appear only once.

The sequence derives from a man between 18 and 35 years old with Graves' hyperthyroidism. This chain uses TRBV13 with TRBJ2-7; D call uncertain. Sequencing was performed on blood. The CDR3 bases are TGTGCCAGCGGCCTTGGCCTCTATCCCGAGCAGTACTTC. Translating it yields CASGLGLYPEQYF.